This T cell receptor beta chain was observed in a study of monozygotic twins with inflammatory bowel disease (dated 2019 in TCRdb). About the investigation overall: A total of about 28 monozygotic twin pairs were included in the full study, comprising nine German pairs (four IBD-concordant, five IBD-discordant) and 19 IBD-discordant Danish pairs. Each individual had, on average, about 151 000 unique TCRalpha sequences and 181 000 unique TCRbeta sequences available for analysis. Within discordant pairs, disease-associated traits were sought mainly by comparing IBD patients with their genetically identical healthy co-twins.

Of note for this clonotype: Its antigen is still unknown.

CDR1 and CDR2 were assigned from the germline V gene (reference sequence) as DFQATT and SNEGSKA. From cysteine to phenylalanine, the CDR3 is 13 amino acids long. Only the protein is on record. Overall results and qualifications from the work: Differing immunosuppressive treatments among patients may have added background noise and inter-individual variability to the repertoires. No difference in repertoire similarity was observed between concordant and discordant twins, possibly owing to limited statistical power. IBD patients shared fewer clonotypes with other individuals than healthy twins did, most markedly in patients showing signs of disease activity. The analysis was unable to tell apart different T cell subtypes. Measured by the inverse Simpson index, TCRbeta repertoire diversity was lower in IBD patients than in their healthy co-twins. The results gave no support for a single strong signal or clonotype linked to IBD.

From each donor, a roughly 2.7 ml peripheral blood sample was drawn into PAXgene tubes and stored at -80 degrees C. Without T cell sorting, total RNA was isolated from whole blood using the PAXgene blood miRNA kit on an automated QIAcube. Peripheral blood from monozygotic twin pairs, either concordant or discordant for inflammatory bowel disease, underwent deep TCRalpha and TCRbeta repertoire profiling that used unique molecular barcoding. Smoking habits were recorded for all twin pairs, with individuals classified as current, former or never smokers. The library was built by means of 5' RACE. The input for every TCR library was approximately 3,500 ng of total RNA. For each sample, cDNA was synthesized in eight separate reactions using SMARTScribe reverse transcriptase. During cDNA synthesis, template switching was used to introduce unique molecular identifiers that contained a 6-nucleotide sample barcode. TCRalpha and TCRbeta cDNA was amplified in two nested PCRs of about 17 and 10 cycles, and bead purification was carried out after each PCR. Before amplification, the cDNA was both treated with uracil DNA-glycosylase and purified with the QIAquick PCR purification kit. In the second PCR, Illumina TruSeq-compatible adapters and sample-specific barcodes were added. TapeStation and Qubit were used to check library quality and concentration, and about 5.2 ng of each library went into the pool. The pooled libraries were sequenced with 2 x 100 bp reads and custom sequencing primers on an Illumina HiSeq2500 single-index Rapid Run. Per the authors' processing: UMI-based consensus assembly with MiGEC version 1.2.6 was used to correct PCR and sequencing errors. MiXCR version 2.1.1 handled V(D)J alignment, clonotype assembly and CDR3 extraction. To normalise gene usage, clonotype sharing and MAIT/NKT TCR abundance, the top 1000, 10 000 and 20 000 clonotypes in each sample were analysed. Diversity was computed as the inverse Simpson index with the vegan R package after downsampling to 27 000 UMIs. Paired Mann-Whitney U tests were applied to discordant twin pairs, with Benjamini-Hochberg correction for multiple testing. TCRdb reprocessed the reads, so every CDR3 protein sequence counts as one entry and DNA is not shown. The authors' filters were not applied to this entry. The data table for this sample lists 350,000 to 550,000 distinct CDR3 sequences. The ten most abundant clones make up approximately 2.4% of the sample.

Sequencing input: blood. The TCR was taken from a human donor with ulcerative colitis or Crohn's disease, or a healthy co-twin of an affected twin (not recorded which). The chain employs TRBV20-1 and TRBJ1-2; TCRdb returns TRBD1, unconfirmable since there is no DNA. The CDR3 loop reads CSARDRVEDGYTF.